The table lists the clone carrying this TCR beta chain with a count of one. With random hexamers, roughly 0.45 to 1 ug RNA was reverse transcribed. MiXCR was run by TCRdb on the immunoSEQ multiplex PCR reads, yielding one entry per CDR3 protein. The sample consists of a few hundred thousand distinct CDR3 sequences, approximately 95% of them appearing once. This record comes from a study of CD8 T cells in Susac syndrome. Germline V lookup: CDR1 SGHAT, CDR2 FQDESV (reference sequence). Deletions cut 6 bases from V and 9 bases from J, with 22 bases between. The CDR3 consists of 15 residues. Sequencing was done on a sample of CD4+ T cells from PBMCs. The chain links TRBV11-1 to TRBJ2-3; D might be TRBD1 (6 bases). This receptor was obtained from a human donor with multiple sclerosis. CDR3 region: CASRPTDRLIGTQYF. CDR3 in DNA: TGTGCCAGCAGACCCACCGACAGGCTGATTGGGACGCAGTATTTT.